This T cell receptor beta chain was observed in a study of T cell repertoires in ileal Crohn's disease. Points from the study as a whole: Clonal expansions were more frequent in active smokers than non-smokers at surgery.

TCRdb's copy holds only in-frame clones and misses some; the assay was immunoSEQ multiplex PCR. The table records approximately 3,800 clones, about 80% of them present only once. Notes on this clone: No antigen is known for it.

The receptor's source is an adult with Crohn's disease. The specimen was ileal tissue.

The CDR3 here is CASSFVGGSYEQYF. The CDR3 DNA reads TGCGCCAGCAGCTTCGTAGGAGGTTCCTACGAGCAGTACTTC. The gene calls are TRBV5-1 and TRBJ2-7; D may be TRBD2 (5 bases). The CDR3 is 14 amino acids. The germline CDR1 and CDR2 sequences are SGHRS and YFSETQ. V shed 2 bases and J shed 1 base, with 10 bases lying between them.